This TCR beta chain was retrieved from a study of CXCR3-negative and CXCR3-positive naive CD8 T cells. As regards this clonotype: The antigen is not known.

Study-level results: Memory cells diverged, while naive CXCR3-positive and CXCR3-negative cells had similar TRBV-TRBJ usage. Against CXCR3-negative naive cells, CXCR3-positive naive cells showed more hydrophobic TRB CDR3s. TRB CDR3 properties were used to infer TCR strength, and surface CD5 was comparable between naive subsets. Comparably high diversity marked both naive subsets, whereas memory CD8+ cells had much lower diversity.

Cells that were CD45RO-CCR7+CD27+CD95- constituted naive CD8+ T cells. The authors made the TRB cDNA libraries by 5' RACE using UMI labels. No DNA is given; TCRdb re-called the 5' RACE reads and lists each CDR3 protein once. The sample table sets out under 150,000 distinct CDR3 sequences. This CDR3 is built from 16 residues. Germline assignment: CDR1 SQVTM and CDR2 ANQGSEA. The TCR comes from a human donor in good health. Some clones in this sample may be carry-over from other donors' samples. V gene TRBV29-1 combines with J gene TRBJ2-7; the D call of TRBD1 rests on TCRdb alone, since no DNA is present to check it. Sequences were obtained from naive CXCR3+ CD8+ T cells from blood. Subset defined: CD45RO-CCR7+CD27+CD95- naive CD8+ T cells expressing CXCR3 (TNR3+). Here the CDR3 reads CSVEDLGGGSSYEQYF.